This TCR beta chain was recovered during a study of cytomegalovirus exposure and HLA in healthy donors. In the study overall: Within the Caucasian-associated ancestry cluster were around four fifths of the roughly 360 genotyped donors. Findings and caveats of the study: There were some V segments, including TRBV6-2 and TRBV6-3, excluded as indistinguishable. Differences between HLA loci emerged in a later analysis of TCR association rates, with DRB1 most and HLA-C fewest.

The CDR3 length is 15 residues. The ends lost 4 bases at V and 4 bases at J; junction bases unmatched: 6. Germline CDR1 is SGDLS and CDR2 is YYNGEE. The study ran its PCR with 60 Vbeta and 13 Jbeta primers. Assay: immunoSEQ multiplex PCR; the TCRdb copy retains only in-frame clones and omits some. The ten most abundant clones cover 2.5% to 3% of a sample with tens of thousands of clones. Concerning this clone itself: What it binds is not known.

The specimen was PBMCs. This TCR came from a man aged 35 to 55 in good health and CMV-seronegative. The chain joins TRBV9 to TRBJ1-5; 9 bases fit TRBD1. The CDR3 here is CASSSGGQGNQPQHF. The CDR3 DNA sequence: TGTGCCAGCAGCTCAGGGGGACAGGGAAATCAGCCCCAGCATTTT.